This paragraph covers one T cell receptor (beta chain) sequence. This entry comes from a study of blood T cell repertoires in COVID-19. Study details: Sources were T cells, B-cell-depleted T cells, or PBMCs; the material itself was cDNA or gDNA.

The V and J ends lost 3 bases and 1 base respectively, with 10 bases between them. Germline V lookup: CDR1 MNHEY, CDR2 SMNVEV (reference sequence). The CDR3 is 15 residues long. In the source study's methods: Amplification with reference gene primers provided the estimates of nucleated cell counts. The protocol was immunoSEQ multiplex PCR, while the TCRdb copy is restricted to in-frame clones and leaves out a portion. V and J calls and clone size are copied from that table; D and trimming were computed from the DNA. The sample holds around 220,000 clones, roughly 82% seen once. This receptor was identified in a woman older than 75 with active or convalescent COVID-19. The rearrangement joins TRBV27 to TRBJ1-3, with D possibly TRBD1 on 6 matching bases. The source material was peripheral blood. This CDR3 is CASSFNRDSGNTIYF. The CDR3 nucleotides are TGTGCCAGCAGTTTCAACAGGGATTCTGGAAACACCATATATTTT.